The present entry profiles one T cell receptor beta chain with its context. The source of the sample is a study of blood T cell repertoires in COVID-19. At the level of the study: T cells, B-cell-depleted T cells, or PBMCs supplied cDNA or gDNA.

The length of the CDR3 is 14 residues. In germline, CDR1 is SGHVS, CDR2 FQNEAQ. Trimming cost V 1 base and J 3 bases, with 9 bases left between them. Some clones are missing from TCRdb's copy, which holds only in-frame ones; the method was immunoSEQ multiplex PCR. The sample yields about 75,000 clones, more than 65% seen once. This receptor was taken from a woman between 50 and 59 years old with acute or convalescent COVID-19. V and J are TRBV7-8 and TRBJ1-2, with a tentative D call TRBD1 (6 bases). The sample taken for sequencing was peripheral blood. CDR3 DNA sequence: TGTGCCAGCAGCTTAGATCGGACAGACTATGGCTACACCTTC. This gives the protein CASSLDRTDYGYTF.